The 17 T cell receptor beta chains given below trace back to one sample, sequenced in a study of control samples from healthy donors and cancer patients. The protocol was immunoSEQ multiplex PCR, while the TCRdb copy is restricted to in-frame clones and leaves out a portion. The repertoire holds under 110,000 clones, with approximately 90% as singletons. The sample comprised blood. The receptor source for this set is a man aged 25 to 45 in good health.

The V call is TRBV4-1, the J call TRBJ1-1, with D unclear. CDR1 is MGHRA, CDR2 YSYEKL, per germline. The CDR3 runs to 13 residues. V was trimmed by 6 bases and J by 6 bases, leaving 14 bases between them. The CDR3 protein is CASSLAGISEAFF. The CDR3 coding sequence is TGCGCCAGCAGTCTAGCGGGCATCTCTGAAGCTTTCTTT.

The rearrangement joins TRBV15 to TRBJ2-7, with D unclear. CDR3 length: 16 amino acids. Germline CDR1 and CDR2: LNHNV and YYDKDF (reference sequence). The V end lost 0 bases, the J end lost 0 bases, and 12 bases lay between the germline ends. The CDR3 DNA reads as TGTGCCACCAGCAGAGACCCCGCCCGCAGCTCCTACGAGCAGTACGTC. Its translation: CATSRDPARSSYEQYV.

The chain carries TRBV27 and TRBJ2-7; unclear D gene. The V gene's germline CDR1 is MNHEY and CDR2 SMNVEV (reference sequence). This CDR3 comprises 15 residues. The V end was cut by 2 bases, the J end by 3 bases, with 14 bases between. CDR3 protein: CASSLAPRHGYEQYF. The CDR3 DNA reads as TGTGCCAGCAGTTTAGCCCCCAGACACGGCTACGAGCAGTACTTC.

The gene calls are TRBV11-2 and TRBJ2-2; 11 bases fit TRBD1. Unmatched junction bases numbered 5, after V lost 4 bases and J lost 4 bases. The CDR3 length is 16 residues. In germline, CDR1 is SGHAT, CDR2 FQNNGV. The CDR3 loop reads CASSSGQGARTGELFF. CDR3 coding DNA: TGTGCCAGCAGCTCAGGACAGGGGGCGCGCACCGGGGAGCTGTTTTTT.

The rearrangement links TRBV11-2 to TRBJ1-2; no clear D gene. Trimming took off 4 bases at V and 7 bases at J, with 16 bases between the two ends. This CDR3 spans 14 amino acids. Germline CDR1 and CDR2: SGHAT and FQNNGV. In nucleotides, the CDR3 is TGTGCCAGCAGCTCAGACCGGACCAAAGGTGGCTACACCTTC. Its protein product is CASSSDRTKGGYTF.

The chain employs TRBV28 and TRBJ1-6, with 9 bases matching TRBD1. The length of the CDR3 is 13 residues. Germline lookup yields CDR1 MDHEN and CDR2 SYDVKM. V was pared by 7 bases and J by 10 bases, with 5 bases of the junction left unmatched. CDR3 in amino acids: CASTGTGISPLHF. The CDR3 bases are TGTGCCAGCACCGGGACAGGGATCTCACCCCTCCACTTT.

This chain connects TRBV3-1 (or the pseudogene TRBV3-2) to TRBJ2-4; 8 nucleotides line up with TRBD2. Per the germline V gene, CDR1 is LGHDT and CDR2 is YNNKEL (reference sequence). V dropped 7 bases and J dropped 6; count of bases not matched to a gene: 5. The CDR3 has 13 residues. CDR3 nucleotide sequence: TGTGCCAGCACCCGGGGGGGCTCAAACATTCAGTACTTC. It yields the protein CASTRGGSNIQYF.

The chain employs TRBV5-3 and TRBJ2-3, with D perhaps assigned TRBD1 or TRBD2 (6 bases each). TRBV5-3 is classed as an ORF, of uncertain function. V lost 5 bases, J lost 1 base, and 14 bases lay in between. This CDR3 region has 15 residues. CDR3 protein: CARRNIGGRTDTQYF. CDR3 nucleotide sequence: TGTGCCAGAAGGAATATTGGGGGGCGCACAGATACGCAGTATTTT.

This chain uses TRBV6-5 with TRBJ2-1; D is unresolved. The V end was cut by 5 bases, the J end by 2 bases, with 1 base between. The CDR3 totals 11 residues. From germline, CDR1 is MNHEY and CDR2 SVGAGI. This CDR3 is CASSTYNEQFF. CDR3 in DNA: TGTGCCAGCAGTACCTACAATGAGCAGTTCTTC.

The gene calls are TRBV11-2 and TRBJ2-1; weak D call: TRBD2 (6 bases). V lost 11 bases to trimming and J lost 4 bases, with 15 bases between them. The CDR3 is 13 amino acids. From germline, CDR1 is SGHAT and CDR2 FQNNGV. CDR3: CAGRSGSYNEQFF. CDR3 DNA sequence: TGTGCCGGGAGGAGCGGGTCGTACAATGAGCAGTTCTTC.

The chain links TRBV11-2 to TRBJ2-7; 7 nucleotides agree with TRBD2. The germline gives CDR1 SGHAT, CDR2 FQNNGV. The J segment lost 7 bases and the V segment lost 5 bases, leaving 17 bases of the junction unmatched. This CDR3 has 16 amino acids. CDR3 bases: TGTGCCAGCAGCCGAATTAGCAGCGGGACCACTTGGGAGCAGTACTTC. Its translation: CASSRISSGTTWEQYF. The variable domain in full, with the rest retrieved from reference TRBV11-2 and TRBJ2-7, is EAGVAQSPRYKIIEKRQSVAFWCNPISGHATLYWYQQILGQGPKLLIQFQNNGVVDDSQLPKDRFSAERLKGVDSTLKIQPAKLEDSAVYLCASSRISSGTTWEQYFGPGTRLTVT.

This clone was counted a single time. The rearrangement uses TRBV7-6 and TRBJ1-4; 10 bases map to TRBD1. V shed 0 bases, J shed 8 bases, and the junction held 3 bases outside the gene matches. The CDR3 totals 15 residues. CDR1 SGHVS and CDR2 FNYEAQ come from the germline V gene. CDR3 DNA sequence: TGTGCCAGCAGCTTAGCGCTGACAGGGGGCGAAAAACTGTTTTTT. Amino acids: CASSLALTGGEKLFF.

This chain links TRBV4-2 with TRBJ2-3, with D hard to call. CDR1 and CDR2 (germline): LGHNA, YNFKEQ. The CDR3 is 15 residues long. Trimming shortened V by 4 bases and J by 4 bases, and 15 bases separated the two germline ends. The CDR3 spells CASSPQLADSDTQYF. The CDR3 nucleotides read TGTGCCAGCAGCCCCCAGTTGGCAGATTCAGATACGCAGTATTTT.

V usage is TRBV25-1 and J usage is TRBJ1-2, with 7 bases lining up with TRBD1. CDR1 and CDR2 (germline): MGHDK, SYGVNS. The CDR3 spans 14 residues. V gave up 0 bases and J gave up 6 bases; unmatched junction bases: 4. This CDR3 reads CASSEYTGEDGYTF. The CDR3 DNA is TGTGCCAGCAGTGAATATACAGGGGAGGATGGCTACACCTTC.

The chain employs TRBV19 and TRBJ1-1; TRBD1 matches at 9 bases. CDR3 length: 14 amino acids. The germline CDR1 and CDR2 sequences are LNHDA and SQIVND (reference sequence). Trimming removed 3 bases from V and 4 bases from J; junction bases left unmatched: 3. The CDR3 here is CASSITGGLTEAFF. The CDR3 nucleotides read TGTGCCAGTAGTATTACAGGGGGCCTCACTGAAGCTTTCTTT.

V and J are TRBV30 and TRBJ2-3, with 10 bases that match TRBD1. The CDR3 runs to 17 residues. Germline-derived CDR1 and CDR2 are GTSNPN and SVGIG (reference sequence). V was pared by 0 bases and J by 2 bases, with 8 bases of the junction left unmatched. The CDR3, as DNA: TGTGCCTGGAGTGTACTTGGGGACAGGGGTTACACAGATACGCAGTATTTT. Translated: CAWSVLGDRGYTDTQYF.

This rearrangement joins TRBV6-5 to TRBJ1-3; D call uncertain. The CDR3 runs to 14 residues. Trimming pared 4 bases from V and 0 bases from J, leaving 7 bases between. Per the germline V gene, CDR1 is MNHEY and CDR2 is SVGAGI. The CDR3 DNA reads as TGTGCCAGCAGTTCCCCCCGCTCTGGAAACACCATATATTTT. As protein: CASSSPRSGNTIYF.